A single sample gave rise to the 3 T cell receptor beta chains below, sequenced in a study of human T cells and chemical hapten exposure. This sample's time point: patch test 1, 2 weeks after DPC sensitization. The treatment denotes: therapeutic diphenylcyclopropenone sensitization with weekly scalp DPC. One entry per CDR3 protein, called by TCRdb with MiXCR from the RACE reads. The data hold 180,000 or so distinct CDR3 sequences, with about 14% observed a single time. Sequencing was performed on whole blood, taken in connection with sensitization to the hapten diphenylcyclopropenone (DPC). These receptors were collected from a woman in her 30s with alopecia areata. Some clones in this sample may be carry-over from other donors' samples.

The chain links TRBV7-8 to TRBJ1-5; TRBD1 might be the D (6 bases). V lost 1 base, J lost 3 bases, and 7 bases lay in between. Per the germline V gene, CDR1 is SGHVS and CDR2 is FQNEAQ. This CDR3 spans 14 amino acids. The CDR3 coding sequence is TGTGCCAGCAGCTTAGGGACAGTCAATCAGCCCCAGCATTTT. Its translation: CASSLGTVNQPQHF. Based on the CDR3 plus reference TRBV7-8 and TRBJ1-5, the full variable domain is GAGVSQSPRYKVAKRGQDVALRCDPISGHVSLFWYQQALGQGPEFLTYFQNEAQLDKSGLPSDRFFAERPEGSVSTLKIQRTQQEDSAVYLCASSLGTVNQPQHFGDGTRLSIL.

This clonotype was counted at least ten times. The chain carries TRBV11-2 and TRBJ2-1; 9 bases line up with TRBD1. V was clipped by 3 bases and J by 2 bases; unmatched bases: 2. Germline-derived CDR1 and CDR2 are SGHAT and FQNNGV. CDR3 length: 15 amino acids. The CDR3 nucleotides are TGTGCCAGCAGCTTGGGACAGGGCACCTACAATGAGCAGTTCTTC. Its translation is CASSLGQGTYNEQFF.

The rearrangement uses TRBV6-2 or TRBV6-3 and TRBJ2-5; the match to TRBD2 covers 11 bases. The germline CDR1 and CDR2 sequences are MNHEY and SVGEGT. The CDR3 consists of 16 residues. The junction had 16 bases not matched to a gene; V was cut back by 6 bases and J by 10 bases. CDR3 DNA: TGTGCCAGCAGACCGTCGGGACTAGCGGATCCGAGGGACCAGTACTTC. Its protein is CASRPSGLADPRDQYF.